What follows is one T cell receptor (beta chain) and its context. The clone's antigen remains unknown. Base qualities are not recorded, but no much larger clone differs from it by a single base. This entry belongs to a study of CD8+ T cells in alopecia areata listed by TCRdb under 2018. A note on the overall study: Treated patients were enrolled in an open-label pilot trial of oral tofacitinib, 5 to 10 mg twice daily, for moderate-to-severe alopecia areata. Tofacitinib was administered for 6 to 18 months, and 6 months of follow-up off drug were then conducted to assess delayed response and recurrence. Disease severity in treated patients was measured with the SALT score, which quantifies the percentage of affected scalp surface area. High-throughput TCRbeta sequencing was used to examine T cell clonal expansion in alopecia areata in both the C3H/HeJ mouse model and human patients. In humans, TCRbeta sequencing was performed on scalp tissue and on sorted CD4+ and CD8+ peripheral blood T cells from healthy controls and from patients with patchy or totalis/universalis alopecia areata. Patients on tofacitinib were biopsied at baseline and after 4 and 24 weeks of treatment, and several of the patients also had a later scalp biopsy. Scalp clonality was compared among normal scalp (n=4), patchy alopecia areata scalp (n=8), and alopecia totalis/universalis scalp (n=8). RNA came from the PAXgene miRNA kit for fixed scalp, the miRNeasy kit for PBMCs, and the RNeasy kit for mouse skin. TCRbeta CDR3 regions were amplified by immunoSEQ multiplex PCR using 35 Vbeta forward and 13 Jbeta reverse primers. Broader findings and caveats from the paper: Unlike mouse skin, where gammadelta T cells dominate, normal human skin contains resident alphabeta T cells that get sequenced too, which complicates analysis of the scalp TCR repertoire. Shared TCR sequences between patients were less evident than in mice, which may be partly attributable to HLA diversity in the patient population. Lesional scalp, especially in alopecia totalis/universalis, showed higher clonality and more expanded CD8+ clones than normal scalp, suggesting antigenic drive. Because the treated cohort was small and included a single nonresponder, larger studies are needed to assess links between baseline CD8+ expansion and response. During tofacitinib treatment, many expanded lesional clones remained in scalp and blood, and this persistence may partly explain relapse after treatment is stopped. Tofacitinib significantly decreased scalp clonality and the number of expanded CD8+ clones among the top 100 scalp clones.

Explained via the paper, the treatment or condition label denotes: oral pan-JAK inhibitor, 5-10 mg twice daily. Peripheral blood and lesional scalp punch biopsies were obtained from patients with alopecia areata. PBMCs were isolated by density centrifugation and stained for CD3, CD4 and CD8, after which CD4+ and CD8+ T cells were sorted on a FACSAria. The library was made by the immunoSEQ multiplex PCR assay. RNA was extracted from all samples and reverse transcribed into cDNA, which served as template for TCR sequencing. First-strand cDNA was synthesized using SuperScript III with a 2:1 mix of oligo-dT and random hexamers. A synthetic immune receptor repertoire was used to measure amplification bias, and any remaining bias was corrected computationally. The study's processing was this. After raw reads were preprocessed to remove errors, the CDR3 was defined following IMGT conventions as running from the conserved cysteine to phenylalanine. Clonality was computed as 1 minus the Shannon entropy, with the entropy normalized by log2 of the number of productive unique TCRs. Whether each scalp clone was CD4 or CD8 was inferred by checking scalp TCRbeta sequences against the CD4 and CD8 repertoires from sorted blood. What TCRdb holds here is the immuneACCESS table cut down to in-frame rearrangements. Part of the clones is not present; checked against another copy, under half of the missing clones reflect an unresolved V gene, and the others are unexplained. Clone size and the V and J calls come from that table; the DNA yielded D and trimming. Across this sample there are 180,000 or so clones, with 50% to 75% seen only once. The ten largest clones capture about a sixth of the sample.

Compared with germline, V lacks 0 bases and J lacks 2 bases; bases without a gene match: 8. From cysteine to phenylalanine, the CDR3 is 16 amino acids long. Only the CDR3 portion is preserved as DNA: 48 bases, with reading frame beginning at the first base. CDR1 and CDR2 are drawn from the germline V gene: SQVTM, ANQGSEA. The V gene is TRBV29-1 and the J gene is TRBJ1-2; TRBD1 lines up with 8 middle nucleotides. The clonotype was recovered from a human donor with alopecia areata. Sequenced material: CD4+ T cells sorted from blood, taken around week 55, from a patient treated with tofacitinib. The encoded CDR3 is CSVEDLSGQGNYGYTF. The DNA sequence is as follows: TGCAGCGTTGAAGATCTTAGCGGACAGGGCAACTATGGCTACACCTTC. The entire variable domain, with the stretches around the CDR3 drawn from the reference TRBV29-1 and TRBJ1-2 proteins, is SAVISQKPSRDICQRGTSLTIQCQVDSQVTMMFWYRQQPGQSLTLIATANQGSEATYESGFVIDKFPISRPNLTFSTLTVSNMSPEDSSIYLCSVEDLSGQGNYGYTFGSGTRLTVV.